This TCR beta chain comes out of a study of cytomegalovirus exposure and HLA in healthy donors. General study results and limits: Analysis was carried out at a later point, and it linked a missense DCLRE1C variant to TCR beta V- and J-gene trimming.

Primers: 60 Vbeta forward and 13 Jbeta reverse. Clones were sequenced by immunoSEQ multiplex PCR, and TCRdb holds only the in-frame ones, with some missing. The sample holds roughly 200,000 clones; 82% are singletons and the top ten take roughly 2.5%. As concerns this clone: What it recognizes is unknown.

The germline gives CDR1 SEHNR, CDR2 FQNEAQ (reference sequence). This CDR3 has 16 residues. V dropped 5 bases and J dropped 3; count of bases not matched to a gene: 9. The sequence came from a woman in her 40s in good health and CMV-seronegative. The rearrangement joins TRBV7-9 to TRBJ2-1; TRBD2 agrees at 8 bases. Sample: PBMCs. DNA for the CDR3: TGTGCCAGCAGCAAAACTAGCGGAAGTCTCTACAATGAGCAGTTCTTC. Translation: CASSKTSGSLYNEQFF.